This TCR beta chain is drawn from a study of cytomegalovirus exposure and HLA in healthy donors. The table came from immunoSEQ multiplex PCR; TCRdb's copy has only in-frame clones and leaves some out. Of about 180,000 clones in the sample, roughly 85% were seen once. As for this clone: No antigen is known for it.

Study-level findings and limits: Among TCR sequences, most were rare, though some public TCRs appeared in many donors.

V lost 0 bases and J lost 11, with 10 bases in between. The CDR3 length is 12 residues. Germline V gene lookup returns CDR1 SQVTM and CDR2 ANQGSEA. The clonotype originates from a man aged 18 to 35 in good health and CMV-seropositive. The sequenced material came from PBMCs. The chain carries TRBV29-1 and TRBJ2-2; tentatively, D is TRBD1 (5 bases). CDR3: CSVEDQGVELFF. CDR3 in DNA: TGCAGCGTTGAAGATCAGGGCGTCGAGCTGTTTTTT.